The subject of this entry is one T cell receptor beta chain. Antigen unknown. The data were taken from a study of CD4+ T cells in melanoma. This table comes from immunoSEQ multiplex PCR, and its TCRdb copy is limited to in-frame clones, with some not included. The sample has roughly 12,000 clones, roughly two thirds seen once. Per germline, CDR1 SEHNR and CDR2 FQNEAQ (reference sequence). There are 16 residues in the CDR3. J lost 3 bases, V lost 5 bases, and 10 bases had no gene match. Study-level results: A reported correlation linked neoantigen-specific CD4+ T cells to CD8+, macrophage and B cell function. In melanoma, neoantigen-specific CD4+ T cells reportedly differed in differentiation state.

This receptor was taken from a human donor with melanoma. The sample taken for sequencing was cells from a culture (not recorded whether cultured in vitro). The chain has TRBV7-9 and TRBJ1-3; 7 bases are a match to TRBD1. CDR3 bases: TGTGCCAGCAGCCTAAGACACCGGGACAGTGGAAACACCATATATTTT. It specifies CASSLRHRDSGNTIYF. The full variable domain, with the rest looked up from reference TRBV7-9 and TRBJ1-3, is DTGVSQNPRHKITKRGQNVTFRCDPISEHNRLYWYRQTLGQGPEFLTYFQNEAQLEKSRLLSDRFSAERPKGSFSTLEIQRTEQGDSAMYLCASSLRHRDSGNTIYFGEGSWLTVV.